The 20 T cell receptor beta chains presented below share a single source sample, sequenced in a study of human T cells and chemical hapten exposure. One entry per CDR3 protein, called by TCRdb with MiXCR from the RACE reads. This table has 180,000 or so distinct CDR3 sequences, 20% to 25% appearing once. Time point defined: patch test 1, 2 weeks after DPC sensitization. Documented treatment: therapeutic diphenylcyclopropenone sensitization with weekly scalp DPC. The specimen comprised whole blood, sampled in connection with sensitization to the hapten diphenylcyclopropenone (DPC). Receptors were obtained from a woman between 50 and 59 years old with alopecia areata. Some clones in this sample may be carry-over from other donors' samples.

The rearrangement links TRBV20-1 to TRBJ2-7, with TRBD1 matching 10 bases. Germline values: CDR1 DFQATT, CDR2 SNEGSKA (reference sequence). The length of the CDR3 is 15 residues. V was clipped by 5 bases and J by 5 bases; unmatched bases: 12. The CDR3 region is CSAPPRGQGRNEQYF. CDR3 in DNA: TGCAGTGCTCCCCCCCGGGGACAGGGGCGCAACGAGCAGTACTTC.

This clonotype was seen a handful of times. The rearrangement uses TRBV9 and TRBJ1-1; D not resolved. Germline V lookup: CDR1 SGDLS, CDR2 YYNGEE. Trimming took 0 bases from V and 1 from J, leaving 7 bases between them. The CDR3 sequence is 14 residues long. CDR3 sequence reads: CASSVASGNTEAFF. The CDR3 coding sequence is TGTGCCAGCAGCGTAGCGTCAGGGAACACTGAAGCTTTCTTT.

The J gene is TRBJ2-1, the V gene TRBV7-9; D unclear. V lost 3 bases and J 7 bases, leaving 13 bases between the germline ends. Germline V CDR1 and CDR2: SEHNR, FQNEAQ (reference sequence). CDR3 size: 14 residues. CDR3 region: CASSFSNIGNEQFF. The CDR3 region has the DNA TGTGCCAGCAGCTTTTCTAACATTGGGAATGAGCAGTTCTTC.

This clonotype was counted between two and nine times. The chain carries TRBV2 and TRBJ2-1; the match to TRBD1 covers 11 bases. V lost 7 bases to trimming and J lost 4 bases; unmatched junction nucleotides: 12. Germline assignment: CDR1 SNHLY and CDR2 FYNNEI. The CDR3 consists of 17 residues. The CDR3 here is CASTTLKGTGGYNEQFF. CDR3 nucleotides: TGTGCCAGCACCACCTTAAAAGGGACAGGGGGGTACAATGAGCAGTTCTTC.

This chain connects TRBV10-3 to TRBJ2-7; 8 bases fit TRBD2. This CDR3 spans 14 amino acids. The V and J ends lost 5 bases and 2 bases, in that order; junction bases with no gene match: 5. CDR1 and CDR2 from the germline V gene are ENHRY and SYGVKD. The CDR3 DNA reads TGTGCCATCAGTCCGGGACTAGGTACCTACGAGCAGTACTTC. Encoded protein: CAISPGLGTYEQYF.

The chain joins TRBV7-6 to TRBJ2-5; the match to TRBD2 covers 10 bases. The CDR3 runs to 19 residues. Per germline, CDR1 SGHVS and CDR2 FNYEAQ. Trimming took 0 bases from V and 3 from J; bases not matched to a gene: 13. The chain's CDR3 is CASSLAIWALAGEEETQYF. For the CDR3, the DNA is TGTGCCAGCAGCTTAGCGATCTGGGCCCTAGCGGGAGAGGAAGAGACCCAGTACTTC.

V usage is TRBV7-9 and J usage is TRBJ1-5; D remains ambiguous. The CDR3 spans 16 residues. Trimming stripped 2 bases from V and 2 bases from J, with 13 bases between. Germline V gene lookup returns CDR1 SEHNR and CDR2 FQNEAQ (reference sequence). CDR3: CASSLWAGTGNQPQHF. In nucleotides, the CDR3 is TGTGCCAGCAGCTTATGGGCAGGAACGGGCAATCAGCCCCAGCATTTT.

CDR3 DNA sequence: TGCAGTGCTAGTCTAGCGGGATTAGATACGCAGTATTTT. It is translated as CSASLAGLDTQYF. V usage is TRBV20-1 and J usage is TRBJ2-3, with 9 bases identical to TRBD2. Germline V gene data show CDR1 as DFQATT and CDR2 as SNEGSKA (reference sequence). Trimming removed 3 bases from V and 5 bases from J; junction bases left unmatched: 3. CDR3 length equals 13 residues.

This clonotype was picked up a small number of times. V usage is TRBV5-1 and J usage is TRBJ1-1, with a possible D match to TRBD1 (6 bases). Trimming removed 0 bases from V and 6 bases from J, with 12 bases in between. Germline CDR1 and CDR2: SGHRS and YFSETQ. The CDR3 has 14 residues. Here the CDR3 reads CASSLAFGGAEAFF. CDR3 coding DNA: TGCGCCAGCAGCTTGGCCTTTGGGGGCGCTGAAGCTTTCTTT.

The V gene is TRBV2, the J gene TRBJ1-5; D gene unclear. V was cut by 8 bases and J by 1 base, with 12 bases left in between. This CDR3 has 14 residues. From germline, CDR1 is SNHLY and CDR2 FYNNEI. Here the CDR3 reads CASGLQRSNQPQHF. CDR3 DNA sequence: TGTGCCAGCGGCTTACAGAGGAGCAATCAGCCCCAGCATTTT. The entire variable domain, with the rest obtained from reference TRBV2 and TRBJ1-5, is as follows: EPEVTQTPSHQVTQMGQEVILRCVPISNHLYFYWYRQILGQKVEFLVSFYNNEISEKSEIFDDQFSVERPDGSNFTLKIRSTKLEDSAMYFCASGLQRSNQPQHFGDGTRLSIL.

This clonotype turned up a few times. The V gene is TRBV29-1, the J gene TRBJ2-7; D not certain. Trimming left V 3 bases short and J 2 bases short, with 8 bases between. The length of the CDR3 is 12 residues. Germline-derived CDR1 and CDR2 are SQVTM and ANQGSEA. DNA of the CDR3: TGCAGCGTTGAGATAGCAGCCTACGAGCAGTACTTC. This codes for CSVEIAAYEQYF.

This clonotype was found a few times. This chain joins TRBV7-9 and TRBJ2-1; 7 bases are a match to TRBD2. The ends lost 5 bases at V and 5 bases at J; junction bases unmatched: 6. This CDR3 has 14 amino acids. Germline assignment: CDR1 SEHNR and CDR2 FQNEAQ (reference sequence). CDR3 nucleotide sequence: TGTGCCAGCAGCCACCGACTAGCTCACAATGAGCAGTTCTTC. Protein sequence: CASSHRLAHNEQFF. Full variable domain (outside the CDR3, taken from reference TRBV7-9 and TRBJ2-1): DTGVSQNPRHKITKRGQNVTFRCDPISEHNRLYWYRQTLGQGPEFLTYFQNEAQLEKSRLLSDRFSAERPKGSFSTLEIQRTEQGDSAMYLCASSHRLAHNEQFFGPGTRLTVL.

J is TRBJ2-1 and V is TRBV7-2; unclear D gene. Trimming pared 1 base from V and 3 bases from J, leaving 10 bases between. The CDR3 sequence is 15 residues long. Germline values: CDR1 SGHTA, CDR2 FQGNSA. For the CDR3, the DNA is TGTGCCAGCAGCTTAGACCAGCTGCACTACAATGAGCAGTTCTTC. Translated: CASSLDQLHYNEQFF.

Comments on this clonotype: Compared with germline, one end of the junction differs, possibly owing to a read error. The gene calls are TRBV4-1 and TRBJ2-7; D perhaps matches TRBD2 (5 bases). The CDR3 has 15 amino acids. CDR1 and CDR2 (germline): MGHRA, YSYEKL. DNA for the CDR3: TGCGCCAGCAACCAACTTACGGCTAGCCTGTCGAAACAGTACTTC. Protein: CASNQLTASLSKQYF.

The chain carries TRBV14 and TRBJ2-7; D remains unclear. The germline V and J ends were trimmed by 2 bases and 6 bases, with 8 bases remaining between them. CDR1 is SGHDN and CDR2 is FVKESK in the germline V gene. The CDR3 runs to 12 residues. This chain's CDR3 is CASSQFAGEQYF. The DNA of the CDR3 is TGTGCCAGCAGCCAATTTGCTGGCGAGCAGTACTTC.

The rearrangement uses TRBV15 and TRBJ2-5; 9 bases agree with TRBD1. This CDR3 is built from 16 residues. Germline V gives CDR1 LNHNV, CDR2 YYDKDF (reference sequence). V was pared by 5 bases and J by 4 bases, with 11 bases of the junction left unmatched. The CDR3 here is CATSGRTGELGETQYF. CDR3 sequence (DNA): TGTGCCACCAGCGGCCGGACAGGGGAACTGGGAGAGACCCAGTACTTC.

The chain couples TRBV20-1 to TRBJ2-3; 8 nucleotides match TRBD1. CDR1 is DFQATT and CDR2 is SNEGSKA in the germline V gene (reference sequence). With V trimmed by 5 bases and J by 15 bases, 10 bases remained unmatched. The CDR3 extends over 11 amino acids. The chain's CDR3 is CSAYRDRRYYF. The CDR3 DNA reads as TGCAGTGCTTACCGGGACAGGAGGTACTATTTT.

The gene calls are TRBV7-9 and TRBJ2-4; no definite D call. Trimming stripped 1 base from V and 7 bases from J, with 14 bases between. This CDR3 spans 15 amino acids. The germline V gene encodes CDR1 SEHNR and CDR2 FQNEAQ (reference sequence). The CDR3 nucleotides read TGTGCCAGCAGCTTAGACCTTGGAAGGTCGAACATTCAGTACTTC. This sequence encodes CASSLDLGRSNIQYF.

The V gene is TRBV11-3, the J gene TRBJ2-7; D ambiguous. Germline CDR1 and CDR2: SGHNT and YENEEA. Trimming left V 0 bases short and J 5 bases short, with 14 bases between. The CDR3 length is 15 residues. CDR3 residues: CASSLEVALIDEQYF. The CDR3 DNA reads as TGTGCCAGCAGCTTAGAAGTGGCCCTAATCGACGAGCAGTACTTC.

This clonotype appeared a few times. The chain is built from TRBV2 and TRBJ1-5; D unresolved. Germline CDR1 and CDR2: SNHLY and FYNNEI. Trimming took off 3 bases at V and 9 bases at J, with 15 bases between the two ends. CDR3 length: 14 amino acids. The CDR3 nucleotides are TGTGCCAGCAGTGACGACCGGGGTCCGGGGCCCCAGCATTTT. This encodes CASSDDRGPGPQHF.